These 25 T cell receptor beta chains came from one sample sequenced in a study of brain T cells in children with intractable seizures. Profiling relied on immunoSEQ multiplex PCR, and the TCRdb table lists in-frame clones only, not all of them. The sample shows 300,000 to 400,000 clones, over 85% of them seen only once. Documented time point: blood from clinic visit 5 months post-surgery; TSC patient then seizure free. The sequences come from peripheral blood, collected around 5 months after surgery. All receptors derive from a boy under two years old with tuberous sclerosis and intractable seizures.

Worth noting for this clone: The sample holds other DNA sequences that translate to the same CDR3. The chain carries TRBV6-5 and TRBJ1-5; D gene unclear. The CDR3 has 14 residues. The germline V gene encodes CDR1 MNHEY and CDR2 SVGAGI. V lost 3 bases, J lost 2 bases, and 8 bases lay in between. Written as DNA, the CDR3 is TGTGCCAGCAGTTATTCCCAGGGCAATCAGCCCCAGCATTTT. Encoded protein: CASSYSQGNQPQHF.

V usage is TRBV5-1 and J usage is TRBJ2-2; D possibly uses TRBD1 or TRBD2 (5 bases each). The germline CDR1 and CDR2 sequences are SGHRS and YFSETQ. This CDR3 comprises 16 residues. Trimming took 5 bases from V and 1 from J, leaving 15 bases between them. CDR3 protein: CASSPGRSQNTGELFF. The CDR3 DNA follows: TGCGCCAGCAGTCCGGGACGGTCACAGAACACCGGGGAGCTGTTTTTT.

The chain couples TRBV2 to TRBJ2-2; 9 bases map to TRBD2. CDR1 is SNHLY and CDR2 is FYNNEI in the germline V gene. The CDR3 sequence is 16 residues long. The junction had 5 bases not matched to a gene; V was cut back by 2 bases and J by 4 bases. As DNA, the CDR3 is TGTGCCAGCAGTGAAAATCTAGCGGGACTCACCGGGGAGCTGTTTTTT. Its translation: CASSENLAGLTGELFF.

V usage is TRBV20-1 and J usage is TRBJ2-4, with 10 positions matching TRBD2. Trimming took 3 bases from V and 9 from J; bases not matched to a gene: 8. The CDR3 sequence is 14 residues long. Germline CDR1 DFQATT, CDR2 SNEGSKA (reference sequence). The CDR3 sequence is CSASVASGGGIQYF. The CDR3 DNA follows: TGCAGTGCTAGTGTGGCTAGCGGGGGCGGCATTCAGTACTTC.

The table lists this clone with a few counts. This CDR3 is CASSYSRGLNQPQHF. As DNA, the CDR3 is TGTGCCAGCAGTTACTCAAGGGGCTTGAATCAGCCCCAGCATTTT. The chain carries TRBV6-5 and TRBJ1-5; a weak D match, TRBD1 (5 bases). The CDR3 has 15 amino acids. V was cut by 0 bases and J by 4 bases, with 10 bases left in between. Germline lookup yields CDR1 MNHEY and CDR2 SVGAGI.

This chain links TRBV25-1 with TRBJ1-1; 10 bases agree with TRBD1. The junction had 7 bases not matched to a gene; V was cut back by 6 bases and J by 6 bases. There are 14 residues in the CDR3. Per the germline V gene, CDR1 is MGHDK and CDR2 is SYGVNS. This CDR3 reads CASRAGTGVAEAFF. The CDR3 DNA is TGTGCCAGCAGAGCCGGGACAGGGGTTGCTGAAGCTTTCTTT. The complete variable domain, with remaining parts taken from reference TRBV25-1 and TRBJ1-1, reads EADIYQTPRYLVIGTGKKITLECSQTMGHDKMYWYQQDPGMELHLIHYSYGVNSTEKGDLSSESTVSRIRTEHFPLTLESARPSHTSQYLCASRAGTGVAEAFFGQGTRLTVV.

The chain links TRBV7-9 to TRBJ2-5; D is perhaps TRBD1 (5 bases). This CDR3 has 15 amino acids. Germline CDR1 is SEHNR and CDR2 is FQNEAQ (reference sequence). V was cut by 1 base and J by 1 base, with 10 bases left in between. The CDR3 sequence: CASSLVPRVQETQYF. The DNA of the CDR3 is TGTGCCAGCAGCTTAGTCCCCAGGGTCCAAGAGACCCAGTACTTC. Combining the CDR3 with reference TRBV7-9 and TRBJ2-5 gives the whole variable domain DTGVSQNPRHKITKRGQNVTFRCDPISEHNRLYWYRQTLGQGPEFLTYFQNEAQLEKSRLLSDRFSAERPKGSFSTLEIQRTEQGDSAMYLCASSLVPRVQETQYFGPGTRLLVL.

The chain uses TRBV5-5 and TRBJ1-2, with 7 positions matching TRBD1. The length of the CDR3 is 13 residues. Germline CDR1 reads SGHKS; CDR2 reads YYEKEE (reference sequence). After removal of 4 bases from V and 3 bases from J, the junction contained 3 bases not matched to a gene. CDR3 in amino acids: CASSAQGYYGYTF. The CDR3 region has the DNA TGTGCCAGCAGCGCACAGGGGTACTATGGCTACACCTTC.

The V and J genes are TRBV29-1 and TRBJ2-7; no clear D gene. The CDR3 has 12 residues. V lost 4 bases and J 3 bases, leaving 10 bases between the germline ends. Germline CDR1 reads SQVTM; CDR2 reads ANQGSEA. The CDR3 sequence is CSVVASYYEQYF. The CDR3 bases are TGCAGCGTTGTGGCCAGCTACTACGAGCAGTACTTC.

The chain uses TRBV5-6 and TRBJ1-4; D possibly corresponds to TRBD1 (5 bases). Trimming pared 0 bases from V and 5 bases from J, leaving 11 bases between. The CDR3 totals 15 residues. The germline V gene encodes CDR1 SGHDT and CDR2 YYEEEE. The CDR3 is CASSLVGAGNEKLFF. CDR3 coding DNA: TGTGCCAGCAGCTTGGTCGGGGCGGGGAATGAAAAACTGTTTTTT.

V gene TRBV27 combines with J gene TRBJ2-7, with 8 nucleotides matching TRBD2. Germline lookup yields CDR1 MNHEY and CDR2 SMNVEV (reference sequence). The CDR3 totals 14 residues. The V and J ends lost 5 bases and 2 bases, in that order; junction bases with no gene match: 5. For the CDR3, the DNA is TGTGCCAGCAGTCTAACAGCGGGGGCCTACGAGCAGTACTTC. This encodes CASSLTAGAYEQYF.

The chain's CDR3 is CATVPGGGYEQYF. CDR3 DNA sequence: TGTGCCACCGTCCCAGGGGGCGGCTACGAGCAGTACTTC. The chain carries TRBV6-6 and TRBJ2-7, with 8 bases identical to TRBD1. J lost 3 bases, V lost 10 bases, and 8 bases had no gene match. The germline gives CDR1 MNHNY, CDR2 SVGAGI (reference sequence). The CDR3 is 13 residues long.

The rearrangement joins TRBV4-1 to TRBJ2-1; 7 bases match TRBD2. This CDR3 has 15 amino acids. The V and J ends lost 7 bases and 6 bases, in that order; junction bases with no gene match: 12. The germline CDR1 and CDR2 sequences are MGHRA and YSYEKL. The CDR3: CASTSVGGPSNEQFF. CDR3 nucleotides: TGCGCCAGCACCAGTGTGGGAGGGCCTAGCAATGAGCAGTTCTTC.

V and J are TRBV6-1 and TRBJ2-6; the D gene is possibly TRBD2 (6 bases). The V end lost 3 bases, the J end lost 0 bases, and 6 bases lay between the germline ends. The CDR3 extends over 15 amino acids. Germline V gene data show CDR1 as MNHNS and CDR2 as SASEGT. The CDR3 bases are TGTGCCAGCAGTGACGGGAGCTCTGGGGCCAACGTCCTGACTTTC. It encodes CASSDGSSGANVLTF.

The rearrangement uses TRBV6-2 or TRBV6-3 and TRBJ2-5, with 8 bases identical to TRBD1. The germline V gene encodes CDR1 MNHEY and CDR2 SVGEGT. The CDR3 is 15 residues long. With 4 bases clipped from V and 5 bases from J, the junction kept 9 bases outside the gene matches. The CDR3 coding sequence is TGTGCCAGCAGTTTGGGACAGGCCCAGCGTGAGACCCAGTACTTC. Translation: CASSLGQAQRETQYF.

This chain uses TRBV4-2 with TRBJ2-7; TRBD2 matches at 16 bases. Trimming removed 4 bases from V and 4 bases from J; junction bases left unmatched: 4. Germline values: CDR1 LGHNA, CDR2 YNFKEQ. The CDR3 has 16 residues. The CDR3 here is CASSPGLAGGLYEQYF. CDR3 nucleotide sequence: TGTGCCAGCAGCCCGGGACTAGCGGGAGGGCTGTACGAGCAGTACTTC.

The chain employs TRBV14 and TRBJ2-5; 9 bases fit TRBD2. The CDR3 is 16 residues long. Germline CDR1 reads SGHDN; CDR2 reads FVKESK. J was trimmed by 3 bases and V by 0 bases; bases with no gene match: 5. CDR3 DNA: TGTGCCAGCAGCCAAGAGTATCAGCGGGGGGAAGAGACCCAGTACTTC. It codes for CASSQEYQRGEETQYF.

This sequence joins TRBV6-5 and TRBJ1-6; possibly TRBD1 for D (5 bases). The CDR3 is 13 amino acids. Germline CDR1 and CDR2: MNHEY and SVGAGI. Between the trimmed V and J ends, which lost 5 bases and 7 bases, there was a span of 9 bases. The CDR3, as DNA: TGTGCCAGCAGTCCCGGGGCGAATTCACCCCTCCACTTT. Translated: CASSPGANSPLHF.

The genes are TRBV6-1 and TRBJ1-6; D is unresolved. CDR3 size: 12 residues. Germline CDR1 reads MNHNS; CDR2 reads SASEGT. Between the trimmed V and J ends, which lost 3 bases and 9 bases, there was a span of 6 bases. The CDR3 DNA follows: TGTGCCAGCAGTGATCCGTCTTCACCCCTCCACTTT. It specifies CASSDPSSPLHF.

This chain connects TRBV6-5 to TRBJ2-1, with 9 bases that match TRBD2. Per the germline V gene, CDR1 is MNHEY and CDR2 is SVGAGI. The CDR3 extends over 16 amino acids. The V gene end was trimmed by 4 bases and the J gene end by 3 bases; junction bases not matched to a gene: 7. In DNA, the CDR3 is TGTGCCAGCAGTTTTAGCCTAGCGGGACGCTACAATGAGCAGTTCTTC. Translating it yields CASSFSLAGRYNEQFF.

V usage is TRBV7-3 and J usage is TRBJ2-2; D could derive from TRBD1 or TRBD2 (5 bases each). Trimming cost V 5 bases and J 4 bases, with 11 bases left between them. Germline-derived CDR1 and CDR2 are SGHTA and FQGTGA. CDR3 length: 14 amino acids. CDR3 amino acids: CASSPRDRTGELFF. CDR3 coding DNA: TGTGCCAGCAGCCCTAGGGACCGCACCGGGGAGCTGTTTTTT.

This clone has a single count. The CDR3 sequence: CASSEFRGYGETQYF. In DNA, the CDR3 is TGTGCCAGCAGTGAATTCAGGGGGTATGGGGAGACCCAGTACTTC. The rearrangement uses TRBV6-1 and TRBJ2-5; 7 bases match TRBD1. The V gene end was trimmed by 2 bases and the J gene end by 5 bases; junction bases not matched to a gene: 8. The length of the CDR3 is 15 residues. The germline CDR1 and CDR2 sequences are MNHNS and SASEGT.

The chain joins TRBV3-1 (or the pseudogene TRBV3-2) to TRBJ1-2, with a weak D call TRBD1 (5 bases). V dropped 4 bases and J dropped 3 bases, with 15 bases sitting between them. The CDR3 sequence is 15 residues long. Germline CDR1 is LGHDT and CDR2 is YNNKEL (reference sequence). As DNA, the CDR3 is TGTGCCAGCAGCCGAGACGGGACGGCTTACTATGGCTACACCTTC. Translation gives CASSRDGTAYYGYTF.

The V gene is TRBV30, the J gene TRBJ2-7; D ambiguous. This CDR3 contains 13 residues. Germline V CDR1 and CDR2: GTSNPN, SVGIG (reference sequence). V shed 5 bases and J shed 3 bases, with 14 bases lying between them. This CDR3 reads CAWDVGIGYEQYF. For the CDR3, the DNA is TGTGCCTGGGATGTGGGAATAGGCTACGAGCAGTACTTC.

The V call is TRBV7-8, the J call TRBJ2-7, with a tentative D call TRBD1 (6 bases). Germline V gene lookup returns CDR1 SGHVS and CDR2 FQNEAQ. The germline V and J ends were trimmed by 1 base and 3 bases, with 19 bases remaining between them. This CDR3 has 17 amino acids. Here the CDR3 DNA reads TGTGCCAGCAGCTTAGTTTCCGCTGGGCAGGGGCGCTACGAGCAGTACTTC. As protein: CASSLVSAGQGRYEQYF.